The 20 T cell receptor beta chains in this list originate from one sample, sequenced in a study of post-analysis software for immune sequencing data. Points from the study as a whole: In patients, TRBV5-6, TRBV5-1 and TRBV20-1 belonged to four or five TRBV segments found more frequently than in controls.

No antigens are known for them. Prepared TCR beta cDNA libraries contained unique molecular identifiers. TCRdb re-analysed the PCR reads in MiXCR, keeping a single row per CDR3 protein. Here the sample spans some 700,000 distinct CDR3 sequences, approximately 60% being singletons. The sequencing sample was made of blood. These receptor sequences come from a girl aged 2-10 years with multiple sclerosis.

The genes are TRBV3-1 and TRBJ2-5; D possibly matches TRBD1 or TRBD2 (5 bases each). This CDR3 contains 15 residues. Germline loops: CDR1 LGHDT, CDR2 YNNKEL (reference sequence). The germline V and J ends were trimmed by 3 bases and 5 bases, with 16 bases remaining between them. CDR3 protein: CASSHRDVAGETQYF. CDR3 in DNA: TGTGCCAGCAGCCACCGGGATGTAGCAGGGGAGACCCAGTACTTC.

The chain employs TRBV10-2 and TRBJ1-5; 8 bases are a match to TRBD1. Germline V gives CDR1 WSHSY, CDR2 SAAADI. J lost 5 bases, V lost 4 bases, and 10 bases had no gene match. CDR3 length: 16 amino acids. The CDR3 protein is CASSAPRQGRDQPQHF. The CDR3 region has the DNA TGCGCCAGCAGTGCCCCGAGACAGGGGCGGGATCAGCCCCAGCATTTT.

The sample holds one count of this clonotype. The chain has TRBV29-1 and TRBJ2-7; D may be TRBD1 (6 bases). V was cut by 4 bases and J by 6 bases, with 16 bases left in between. CDR3 length: 13 amino acids. From germline, CDR1 is SQVTM and CDR2 ANQGSEA. DNA of the CDR3: TGCAGCGTTGGAGCCGGGACATTTGGCGAGCAGTACTTC. This codes for CSVGAGTFGEQYF.

This chain joins TRBV4-3 and TRBJ2-1; D unclear. In germline, CDR1 is LGHNA, CDR2 YSLEER. The CDR3 sequence is 15 residues long. Trimming took 0 bases from V and 6 from J, leaving 12 bases between them. Here the CDR3 DNA reads TGCGCCAGCAGCCAAGATATCGGAGCAGGCAATGAGCAGTTCTTC. Translated, it gives CASSQDIGAGNEQFF.

The rearrangement joins TRBV20-1 to TRBJ1-1; TRBD1 is a possible D gene (5 bases). The germline V gene encodes CDR1 DFQATT and CDR2 SNEGSKA (reference sequence). This CDR3 spans 13 amino acids. V lost 7 bases and J 3 bases, leaving 15 bases between the germline ends. The CDR3 region is CSVVLMGHTEAFF. The CDR3 DNA reads TGCAGTGTGGTCCTGATGGGGCACACTGAAGCTTTCTTT.

The chain carries TRBV20-1 and TRBJ2-3; no reliable D call. Looked up from germline, CDR1 is DFQATT and CDR2 is SNEGSKA (reference sequence). This CDR3 region has 12 residues. Between the trimmed V and J ends, which lost 2 bases and 6 bases, there was a span of 9 bases. DNA for the CDR3: TGCAGTGCTAGAAAGGGTATTGATACGCAGTATTTT. As protein: CSARKGIDTQYF.

Written as DNA, the CDR3 is TGTGCCAGCAGTTACTCAACAGGGGGCGGCGGCTACACCTTC. As protein: CASSYSTGGGGYTF. J is TRBJ1-2 and V is TRBV6-5, with 9 bases lining up with TRBD1. Germline lookup yields CDR1 MNHEY and CDR2 SVGAGI. The CDR3 covers 14 residues. V shed 0 bases and J 8 bases; nucleotides not matched to a gene: 4.

In its sample, this clonotype was seen a few times. The chain combines TRBV29-1 with TRBJ1-2; the D is unclear. Trimming took off 3 bases at V and 3 bases at J, with 8 bases between the two ends. Per the germline V gene, CDR1 is SQVTM and CDR2 is ANQGSEA. The CDR3 runs 12 residues. The CDR3 region is CSVEVGDYGYTF. In DNA, the CDR3 is TGCAGCGTTGAGGTTGGGGACTATGGCTACACCTTC.

The chain is built from TRBV12-3 or TRBV12-4 and TRBJ2-1; 7 bases are a match to TRBD2. Unmatched junction bases numbered 4, after V lost 1 base and J lost 7 bases. This CDR3 is built from 14 residues. The CDR3 DNA is TGTGCCAGCAGTTTAGGGGGGGGATCGAATGAGCAGTTCTTC. Protein: CASSLGGGSNEQFF.

The chain links TRBV12-3 or TRBV12-4 to TRBJ2-1, with D possibly being TRBD1 (5 bases). V was cut by 6 bases and J by 6 bases, with 15 bases left in between. This CDR3 spans 14 amino acids. In nucleotides, the CDR3 is TGTGCCAGCAGGGCAAAAGGCAGGGTCAATGAGCAGTTCTTC. This gives the protein CASRAKGRVNEQFF.

This chain connects TRBV20-1 to TRBJ2-1, with 7 positions matching TRBD1. Germline CDR1 DFQATT, CDR2 SNEGSKA (reference sequence). V shed 5 bases, J shed 4 bases, and the junction held 8 bases outside the gene matches. The CDR3 has 14 residues. The CDR3, as DNA: TGCAGTGCTTCCCGGGACAGTAGATACAATGAGCAGTTCTTC. Translating it yields CSASRDSRYNEQFF.

The CDR3 here is CASSVLTSADYEQYF. In nucleotides, the CDR3 is TGTGCCAGCAGCGTACTGACTAGCGCTGACTACGAGCAGTACTTC. This chain uses TRBV7-9 with TRBJ2-7; 8 nucleotides line up with TRBD2. The trim removed 5 bases at V and 3 bases at J, leaving 9 bases unmatched. CDR1 and CDR2 (germline): SEHNR, FQNEAQ (reference sequence). The length of the CDR3 is 15 residues.

This clonotype was observed many times. This rearrangement joins TRBV7-9 to TRBJ2-5; 9 positions match TRBD1. The CDR3 runs 15 residues. Germline values: CDR1 SEHNR, CDR2 FQNEAQ (reference sequence). V dropped 5 bases and J dropped 3; count of bases not matched to a gene: 7. DNA of the CDR3: TGTGCCAGCAGCGTCAAGACAGGGGGTAAAGAGACCCAGTACTTC. It translates to CASSVKTGGKETQYF.

The V call is TRBV4-1, the J call TRBJ2-3; D not resolved. V was cut by 0 bases and J by 0 bases, with 10 bases left in between. The CDR3 has 16 amino acids. Germline CDR1 is MGHRA and CDR2 is YSYEKL. The CDR3 sequence: CASSQDRDLSTDTQYF. CDR3 nucleotides: TGCGCCAGCAGCCAAGATCGAGACCTTAGCACAGATACGCAGTATTTT.

The J gene is TRBJ2-5, the V gene TRBV29-1; D not certain. Germline V CDR1 and CDR2: SQVTM, ANQGSEA. Trimming shortened V by 2 bases and J by 7 bases, and 8 bases separated the two germline ends. This CDR3 has 11 residues. CDR3 residues: CSVESPGTQYF. CDR3 nucleotides: TGCAGCGTTGAAAGCCCGGGGACCCAGTACTTC.

The rearrangement uses TRBV4-1 and TRBJ1-2, with D unclear. Trimming cost V 4 bases and J 3 bases, with 9 bases left between them. The CDR3 has 13 residues. Germline CDR1 is MGHRA and CDR2 is YSYEKL. The CDR3 coding sequence is TGCGCCAGCAGCCCTAGCGCTGACTATGGCTACACCTTC. It encodes CASSPSADYGYTF.

CDR3 in DNA: TGTGCCAGCAGTTCCTTGGGGGGGACGCAGTATTTT. The encoded protein is CASSSLGGTQYF. The chain links TRBV7-8 to TRBJ2-3; 7 bases match TRBD2. Germline CDR1 SGHVS, CDR2 FQNEAQ. Trimming removed 6 bases from V and 9 bases from J; junction bases left unmatched: 6. The CDR3 runs to 12 residues.

This clonotype was detected only a few times. This chain links TRBV29-1 with TRBJ2-7; TRBD1 agrees at 8 bases. J gave up 5 bases and V 7 bases, and 7 bases lay outside the gene matches. Germline CDR1 is SQVTM and CDR2 is ANQGSEA. The CDR3 loop spans 12 amino acids. Written as DNA, the CDR3 is TGCAGCGCCACGACAGGGGACCACGAGCAGTACTTC. The encoded protein is CSATTGDHEQYF.

The chain recombines TRBV11-2 with TRBJ1-2; TRBD1 is a possible D gene (5 bases). The CDR3 runs to 16 residues. Deletions cut 1 base from V and 2 bases from J, with 14 bases between. Looked up from germline, CDR1 is SGHAT and CDR2 is FQNNGV. The CDR3 DNA follows: TGTGCCAGCAGCTTAGGCCTTGGGGGTCAAAACTATGGCTACACCTTC. Its protein is CASSLGLGGQNYGYTF.

The chain uses TRBV12-3 or TRBV12-4 and TRBJ2-1; 9 nucleotides align to TRBD1. The J segment lost 7 bases and the V segment lost 9 bases, leaving 4 bases of the junction unmatched. The CDR3 has 12 residues. The CDR3 DNA reads as TGTGCCAGTGGGACAGGGACAAATGAGCAGTTCTTC. As protein: CASGTGTNEQFF.